The subject of this entry is one T cell receptor beta chain. The clone's antigen remains unknown. Nothing much larger sits one base from this clone, and base qualities are not available. This entry is derived from a study of cytomegalovirus exposure and HLA in healthy donors (dated by TCRdb to between 2016 and 2019). In the study overall: According to an earlier analysis of a few hundred of the donors, about 179 million T cells yielded 95 million to 140 million unique TCR beta sequences and 276 Gb of sequence data. An early release that covered some 640 HLA-typed donors contained around 300 gigabases of sequencing data and 80 million or so unique TCR sequences. Of the roughly 400 genotyped donors, around 81% fell in the genetic ancestry cluster associated with self-reported Caucasian donors. The aim of the study was to test whether cataloging public T cell receptors could identify signatures of past pathogen exposure. The study used immunosequencing to profile the T cell repertoires of 666 subjects and linked those repertoires to cytomegalovirus serostatus. A separate validation cohort of more than 100 different subjects was used in addition to the 666-subject first cohort. To predict cytomegalovirus infection status, the study combined high-throughput TCR immunosequencing, statistical association of individual TCRs with disease status, and machine learning. In a later analysis, previously published TCR beta repertoires from hundreds of donors were re-analyzed and high-resolution HLA genotyping was added so that TCR occurrence patterns could be studied. In the later analysis, no new phenotypic data were used to find candidate immune exposures; instead, reliance was placed on TCR beta sequences and their occurrence across donors. An earlier analysis of fewer than 700 of the donors applied high-throughput TCR beta sequencing to assess whether each TCR beta V gene segment acted as functional or pseudogenic. Donor age, sex, ethnicity and CMV serostatus were compiled together with the repertoire data. A later genetic analysis used genome-wide SNP genotypes for 398 of the 666 donors, treating that subset as a discovery cohort. All discovery cohort repertoires had been generated on a single sequencing platform. HLA typing covered class I and class II loci at four-digit resolution. Typing coverage differed by locus: A, B, C, DRB1 and DQB1 were typed in roughly 629-640 donors, DQA1 in about 550, DPA1 in around 600, and DPB1 in around 490. A handful of DR-DQ haplotypes were handled as single units for association and clustering because linkage in the cohort was strong. Among 398 genotyped donors of the cohort, an average of approximately 200,000 unique TCR beta nucleotide sequences was sequenced per donor, of which about 20% were non-productive. Broader findings and caveats from the paper: CMV serostatus was the only immune exposure information available for the cohort. It was suggested by the authors that the approach could potentially be generalized to other disease states and immunological phenotypes. Fewer than 20 rarely observed V segments, including chromosome 9 orphons, were excluded from the earlier analysis of a few hundred of the donors because counts were too low. In a later analysis, several top co-occurrence clusters were reported to appear linked to parvovirus B19, influenza, CMV and Epstein-Barr virus. The classifier was reported to diagnose cytomegalovirus status with high specificity and sensitivity in both the original cohort and the validation cohort. A later genetic analysis reported fewer N-insertions in productive TCRs among donors in an Asian-associated ancestry cluster than the roughly 720-donor mean. A further reported finding was that TCR beta sequences accurately predicted the HLA-A and HLA-B alleles for most subjects in the first cohort. Some IMGT-functional V segments, including TRBV6-2 and TRBV6-3, could not be distinguished by the 87-base-pair reads and were therefore excluded. Because some donors lacked HLA typing at each locus, the association tests relied only on the typed subset. V-gene and J-gene trimming of TCR beta chains was associated with a missense DCLRE1C variant in a later genetic analysis, and the association was replicated in an independent cohort. The presence/absence analyses assumed that sequencing depth was roughly uniform across donors, and that assumption may not be true. Specific HLA alleles were associated with 15,000 to 20,000 TCR beta sequences at a false discovery rate of 0.05 in a later analysis. In a later analysis, the rate of TCR association differed among HLA loci, with DRB1 alleles having the most associated TCRs and HLA-C alleles having the fewest. In an earlier analysis of some 500 of the donors, most TCR beta V segments were observed in productive rearrangements about 90% or about 30% of the time, broadly matching IMGT annotations. Most TCR sequences were seen in very few donors, while some public TCRs were found in many individuals. Linkage disequilibrium might explain the correlated functional status among segregating V segments, but an unknown experimental factor could not be excluded. A cluster of highly shared sequence variants was judged likely to represent a technical artifact of the sequencing pipeline. A later analysis found that most CMV-associated TCR beta chains appeared HLA-restricted, with HLA associations seemingly driven largely by CMV exposure. The study gave a list of 150 to 200 TCR beta chains associated with cytomegalovirus. When HLA alleles, especially DR and DQ, strongly co-occurred, attributing TCR associations to individual alleles was difficult. In a later analysis, HLA-associated TCR beta chains were found to be more clonally expanded and to have lower generation probabilities than equally common non-associated chains. The cohort was sequenced for TCR beta chains only, and without alpha or paired-chain data the features that could be detected were limited. Three of the identified cytomegalovirus-associated TCR beta chains were confirmed in vitro to be specific for cytomegalovirus antigens.

Receptor libraries were prepared by the immunoSEQ multiplex PCR assay. The multiplex PCR relied on a mix of 60 forward primers for TCR Vbeta segments and 13 reverse primers for TCR Jbeta segments. A multiplex PCR assay on genomic DNA amplified the CDR3 region of rearranged TCR beta genes. Amplified TCR beta libraries were sequenced as 87-base-pair reads on the Illumina HiSeq System. Turning to the authors' computational methods: A later analysis tallied 80 million to 95 million unique TCR beta chains across the approximately 670 repertoires, and approximately 12 million of those chains were shared by two or more donors. Raw reads were error-corrected and collapsed into unique sequences by a nearest-neighbor algorithm in which closely related sequences were merged to remove PCR and sequencing errors. CDR3 sequences were aligned to IMGT reference sequences to assign V, D and J gene segments. For a sequence to be retained, a match of at least six nucleotides was required to both a V gene segment and a J gene segment. A rearrangement was called productive if the CDR3 had no stop codons and remained in frame with V and J, and every other rearrangement was called non-productive. CDR3 was defined by IMGT convention, running from the second conserved V-encoded cysteine to the conserved J-encoded phenylalanine. In an earlier analysis of some 550 of the donors, sequences lacking an unambiguous match to a single V gene segment were excluded. An earlier analysis of about 590 of the donors classified V segments as functional when productive rearrangements were above 56.7% and as segregating when the standard deviation between donors was above 5%. A statistical classification framework was developed to diagnose cytomegalovirus status using the catalog of TCR beta chain sequences. In a later analysis, TCR nucleotide sequences were compared against IMGT/GENE-DB human TR gene sequences so that V and J genes could be assigned. The TCRdist pipeline was used in a later analysis to assign CDR3 sequences and most-parsimonious VDJ recombination scenarios. In a later analysis, each TCR beta chain was defined by its CDR3 amino acid sequence together with its V-gene family, and reads lacking a unique V-gene family were excluded. In a later analysis, some 600 highly shared, low-generation-probability nucleotide sequences were removed to address suspected cross-contamination and a sequencing artifact. In a later analysis, a clonal expansion index was calculated for each public chain from normalized within-repertoire ranks of inferred template counts. In a later analysis, generation probabilities were computed with a VDJ recombination model fitted to out-of-frame rearrangements, and the resulting probabilities were checked against IGoR. Hypergeometric tests were used in a later analysis to score TCR-TCR, TCR-HLA and TCR-CMV co-occurrence, with a repertoire-size bias correction applied to the TCR pairs. False discovery rates were estimated in a later analysis by permuting HLA or CMV assignments 20 times. In a later analysis, co-occurring TCRs were grouped using DBSCAN, with TCRdist sequence similarity added in when clustering inside HLA-allele-positive subsets. Co-occurrence clustering excluded repertoires with fewer than 30,000 or more than 120,000 public chains, plus five with anomalous nucleotide sharing. Sourced from immuneACCESS, this table was stored by TCRdb with only in-frame sequences that have V and J called. A share of the clones is absent; for the studies checked, an unresolved V gene accounts for under half, and the remainder has no known explanation. The D gene and trimming were derived from the DNA, and the V and J assignments and clone size from that table. This sample gives 50,000 to 80,000 clones in total; over 70% of them show up just once. The ten largest clones take up about 4.8% of the sample.

In total, roughly 670 healthy bone marrow donors made up the cohort. At the time of sampling, every cohort member was nominally healthy, though immune exposures that went unrecorded were likely present. The donor tested CMV seropositive and was one of the 289 seropositive cohort members. A peripheral blood sample was provided by each donor, and peripheral blood mononuclear cells were used for TCR beta sequencing. The Qiagen DNeasy Blood Extraction Kit was used to extract genomic DNA from the blood cell samples. From the cysteine up to the phenylalanine, the CDR3 has a length of 13 residues. Left in the record is the CDR3 DNA by itself, 39 bases read in frame from the first base. CDR1 and CDR2 are drawn from the germline V gene (reference sequence): LNHDA, SQIVND. V is shortened by 1 base, J by 4 bases, and the region joining them spans 5 bases.

The rearranged chain carries TRBV19 and TRBJ1-5; a confident D gene designation cannot be given. Specimen: PBMCs. The TCR comes from a male donor in good health and CMV-seropositive. CDR3 reads: CASSIGANQPQHF. In nucleotides, the sequence is TGTGCCAGTAGTATAGGGGCTAATCAGCCCCAGCATTTT.